Detailed here is one TCR beta chain. The CDR3 runs to 14 residues. Germline values: CDR1 SGHTA, CDR2 FQGNSA. V was shortened by 3 bases and J by 6 bases, with 14 bases between the two germline ends. This sample was included in a study of blood T cell repertoires in COVID-19. Study-wide context: Material from acute and convalescent COVID-19 was sourced from the United States, Italy and Spain.

Using immunoSEQ multiplex PCR, the repertoire was profiled, and TCRdb retains in-frame clones only, with some absent. The repertoire holds about 100,000 clones, with approximately 87% as singletons. The chain combines TRBV7-2 with TRBJ1-1; a weak D match, TRBD1 (6 bases). This receptor was taken from a human donor in a cohort sampled during active COVID-19. The sample comprised peripheral blood. DNA for the CDR3: TGTGCCAGCAGCTTTAAGGGGGGGGCCCCTGAAGCTTTCTTT. Residues: CASSFKGGAPEAFF.